What follows describes a single T cell receptor (beta chain). Its antigen is unknown. Germline V CDR1 and CDR2: MNHNS, SASEGT. Trimming at V came to 3 bases and at J to 0 bases, leaving 6 bases not matched to a gene. This CDR3 is built from 16 residues. This entry is derived from a study of cytomegalovirus exposure and HLA in healthy donors. Study findings and constraints: A cluster of highly shared sequence variants was likely a sequencing artifact.

Vbeta (60) and Jbeta (13) primers were used in the PCR. Assay: immunoSEQ multiplex PCR; the TCRdb copy retains only in-frame clones and omits some. The top ten hold approximately 10% of the sample, which has about 130,000 clones, 75% to 90% seen once. This clonotype was obtained from a man aged 25 to 45 in good health and CMV-seropositive. Sequenced: PBMCs. V gene TRBV6-1 combines with J gene TRBJ2-3, with 7 bases that match TRBD1. CDR3: CASSDGTATSTDTQYF. The CDR3 nucleotides are TGTGCCAGCAGTGACGGGACAGCAACTAGCACAGATACGCAGTATTTT.